Following are 27 T cell receptor beta chains from one sample sequenced in a study of shared clonotypes between healthy human individuals. In the naive CD8 group, cells lacked CD45RO and were positively selected for CCR7, so terminally differentiated effector memory CD45RA+ cells were left out. Data came from immunoSEQ multiplex PCR; TCRdb stores just in-frame clones and leaves some out. This sample has about 2.1 million clones, with more than 85% found just once. Input material: naive CD8+ T cells from PBMCs. These receptors were taken from a man younger than 35 in good health. Some clones in this sample may be carry-over from other donors' samples.

The chain uses TRBV11-1 and TRBJ1-2; TRBD1 matches 7 bases. Germline values: CDR1 SGHAT, CDR2 FQDESV (reference sequence). The CDR3 loop spans 13 amino acids. The trim removed 5 bases at V and 2 bases at J, leaving 2 bases unmatched. The DNA of the CDR3 is TGTGCCAGCAGCCCGGGACAGAACTATGGCTACACCTTC. Encoded protein: CASSPGQNYGYTF.

The chain carries TRBV14 and TRBJ2-3; no clear D. CDR1 and CDR2 from the germline V gene are SGHDN and FVKESK. Deletions cut 1 base from V and 0 bases from J, with 8 bases between. The CDR3 is made up of 15 amino acids. CDR3 region: CASSQVETSTDTQYF. CDR3 sequence (DNA): TGTGCCAGCAGCCAAGTTGAGACTAGCACAGATACGCAGTATTTT.

The rearrangement joins TRBV4-1 to TRBJ1-1; D ambiguous. Germline-derived CDR1 and CDR2 are MGHRA and YSYEKL. This CDR3 contains 15 residues. V lost 1 base and J 0 bases, leaving 9 bases between the germline ends. The CDR3 DNA reads TGCGCCAGCAGCCAAGGGGAGGAGATGAACACTGAAGCTTTCTTT. Encoded protein: CASSQGEEMNTEAFF.

A note on this clone: This same CDR3 is encoded by further DNA sequences in the sample. CDR3: CASSLPPQETQYF. The CDR3 coding sequence is TGTGCCAGCAGCTTACCGCCTCAAGAGACCCAGTACTTC. This chain uses TRBV7-2 with TRBJ2-5; D is ambiguous. V lost 2 bases to trimming and J lost 2 bases, with 6 bases between them. Germline assignment: CDR1 SGHTA and CDR2 FQGNSA. This CDR3 spans 13 amino acids.

The rearrangement uses TRBV15 and TRBJ1-1; D ambiguous. The V end was cut by 3 bases, the J end by 2 bases, with 19 bases between. CDR1 is LNHNV and CDR2 is YYDKDF in the germline V gene (reference sequence). The length of the CDR3 is 17 residues. In DNA form, the CDR3 reads TGTGCCACCAGCAGGGCCGGTCTTGGGAGGGAAAACACTGAAGCTTTCTTT. Protein: CATSRAGLGRENTEAFF.

In regard to this clone: A much larger clone lies one base from this, so it may be a read error. Within the sample, other DNA sequences also encode this same CDR3. The V call is TRBV6-6, the J call TRBJ2-7; D not certain. V lost 4 bases, J lost 3 bases, and 4 bases lay in between. CDR1 is MNHNY and CDR2 is SVGAGI in the germline V gene (reference sequence). The CDR3 has 11 residues. CDR3 nucleotide sequence: TGTGCCAGCAGTTTTGGCTACGAGCAGTACTTC. Its translation is CASSFGYEQYF.

The chain employs TRBV27 and TRBJ2-3; 8 bases are shared with TRBD2. Germline CDR1 MNHEY, CDR2 SMNVEV (reference sequence). V lost 6 bases and J lost 6; bases outside the gene matches: 8. The CDR3 extends over 14 amino acids. CDR3 amino acids: CASSHIGGADTQYF. CDR3 nucleotide sequence: TGTGCCAGCAGCCACATCGGGGGGGCGGATACGCAGTATTTT.

CDR3 in amino acids: CSVEDGGGSSYEQYF. The CDR3 coding sequence is TGCAGCGTTGAAGATGGCGGAGGGAGCTCCTACGAGCAGTACTTC. This sequence joins TRBV29-1 and TRBJ2-7; maybe TRBD2 (6 bases). The CDR3 sequence is 15 residues long. In germline, CDR1 is SQVTM, CDR2 ANQGSEA. V gave up 0 bases and J gave up 0 bases, with 12 bases separating them.

This chain connects TRBV19 to TRBJ2-1; 10 nucleotides align to TRBD2. With 3 bases clipped from V and 9 bases from J, the junction kept 11 bases outside the gene matches. Germline V CDR1 and CDR2: LNHDA, SQIVND (reference sequence). This CDR3 region has 16 residues. The CDR3 nucleotides read TGTGCCAGTAGTATGGTTTCAGCGGGAGGGTATGTTGAGCAGTTCTTC. This sequence encodes CASSMVSAGGYVEQFF.

The chain has TRBV12-5 and TRBJ2-5, with TRBD2 identical over 9 bases. This CDR3 region has 17 residues. Germline V CDR1 and CDR2: LGHNT, FRNRAP. The trim removed 2 bases at V and 0 bases at J, leaving 7 bases unmatched. CDR3 residues: CASGLSRLADHQETQYF. The CDR3 DNA is TGTGCTAGTGGTTTGTCCAGACTAGCGGACCACCAAGAGACCCAGTACTTC.

The CDR3 bases are TGCAGCGCCGTATACGACAGTGAAGCTTTCTTT. Translation: CSAVYDSEAFF. This rearrangement joins TRBV29-1 to TRBJ1-1; perhaps TRBD1 as D (5 bases). The CDR3 length is 11 residues. With 7 bases removed from V and 7 bases from J, the gap between germline ends came to 13 bases. Germline loops: CDR1 SQVTM, CDR2 ANQGSEA.

The chain is built from TRBV27 and TRBJ2-7, with a weak D call TRBD1 (6 bases). Germline values: CDR1 MNHEY, CDR2 SMNVEV (reference sequence). The CDR3 runs 13 residues. V lost 5 bases to trimming and J lost 7 bases, with 15 bases between them. DNA of the CDR3: TGTGCCAGCAGTCCTTACAGGGTAGGAGAGCAGTACTTC. Translated, it gives CASSPYRVGEQYF.

This chain connects TRBV11-3 to TRBJ2-6; D not certain. Trimming cost V 5 bases and J 1 base, with 9 bases left between them. The CDR3 runs to 15 residues. Germline CDR1 and CDR2: SGHNT and YENEEA. The CDR3 nucleotides read TGTGCCAGCAGCCCGAGGAGATCTGGGGCCAACGTCCTGACTTTC. Protein product: CASSPRRSGANVLTF.

As to this clone: This specimen includes other DNA sequences encoding the same CDR3. This chain links TRBV7-9 with TRBJ2-5; D uncertain. There are 12 residues in the CDR3. The V and J ends lost 3 bases and 5 bases respectively, with 7 bases between them. From germline, CDR1 is SEHNR and CDR2 FQNEAQ (reference sequence). The CDR3 DNA is TGTGCCAGCAGCTTGGCCTTGGAGACCCAGTACTTC. It yields the protein CASSLALETQYF.

The chain uses TRBV30 and TRBJ2-5; possibly TRBD1 for D (6 bases). The CDR3 is 16 amino acids. Germline V CDR1 and CDR2: GTSNPN, SVGIG (reference sequence). Trimming removed 2 bases at V and 2 bases at J, with 18 bases between. CDR3 sequence (DNA): TGTGCCTGGAGTTTGGGGGCGTCTAGTTATCAAGAGACCCAGTACTTC. Protein product: CAWSLGASSYQETQYF.

The gene calls are TRBV29-1 and TRBJ2-2, with a tentative D call TRBD2 (6 bases). This CDR3 region has 17 residues. Germline V gene sequence: CDR1 SQVTM, CDR2 ANQGSEA. Trimming pared 4 bases from V and 3 bases from J, leaving 21 bases between. CDR3 sequence (DNA): TGCAGCGTTGGTTCGCCGGTAGCTGCGGGACACACCGGGGAGCTGTTTTTT. It encodes CSVGSPVAAGHTGELFF.

On this clone itself: Different DNA sequences within this sample yield the same CDR3. This chain connects TRBV6-5 to TRBJ2-1; D ambiguous. The germline V gene encodes CDR1 MNHEY and CDR2 SVGAGI. Trimming stripped 2 bases from V and 7 bases from J, with 6 bases between. The CDR3 is made up of 12 amino acids. CDR3 bases: TGTGCCAGCAGTTACCCCGGGAATGAGCAGTTCTTC. It specifies CASSYPGNEQFF.

Regarding this clone: The sample contains more than one DNA sequence encoding this CDR3. The chain carries TRBV7-8 and TRBJ2-7, with D possibly TRBD2 on 5 matching bases. CDR3 size: 12 residues. V was shortened by 4 bases and J by 4 bases, with 8 bases between the two germline ends. CDR1 and CDR2 (germline): SGHVS, FQNEAQ. The CDR3 nucleotides are TGTGCCAGCAGCTCGGGAACATACGAGCAGTACTTC. Translating it yields CASSSGTYEQYF.

The sample holds one count of this clone. The chain joins TRBV28 to TRBJ2-7; D ambiguous. The germline gives CDR1 MDHEN, CDR2 SYDVKM. Trimming removed 7 bases at V and 0 bases at J, with 13 bases between. There are 14 residues in the CDR3. The chain's CDR3 is CASISVAVSYEQYF. As DNA, the CDR3 is TGTGCCAGCATTTCGGTAGCCGTCTCCTACGAGCAGTACTTC.

In this sample, this clone turned up once. This chain links TRBV10-3 with TRBJ2-2; 7 positions match TRBD1. The CDR3 consists of 16 residues. Germline CDR1 ENHRY, CDR2 SYGVKD. V shed 2 bases, J shed 0 bases, and the junction held 3 bases outside the gene matches. CDR3: CAISEPGTANTGELFF. The CDR3 coding sequence is TGTGCCATCAGTGAGCCGGGGACAGCGAACACCGGGGAGCTGTTTTTT.

The genes are TRBV7-9 and TRBJ1-6; D is undetermined. V lost 5 bases and J lost 13, with 15 bases in between. The CDR3 extends over 13 amino acids. Germline-derived CDR1 and CDR2 are SEHNR and FQNEAQ (reference sequence). For the CDR3, the DNA is TGTGCCAGCAGCACGGGCCTCGGATTCCCCCTCCACTTT. It encodes CASSTGLGFPLHF.

As for this clone: At the DNA level, this CDR3 is encoded by other sequences in the same sample as well. This sequence joins TRBV11-2 and TRBJ2-3; no definite D call. The CDR3 spans 14 residues. Germline V CDR1 and CDR2: SGHAT, FQNNGV. V was clipped by 1 base and J by 4 bases, with 9 bases between them. The CDR3 DNA follows: TGTGCCAGCAGCTTAGTCTCGGGCGCAGATACGCAGTATTTT. Translation: CASSLVSGADTQYF. Combining the CDR3 with reference TRBV11-2 and TRBJ2-3 gives the whole variable domain EAGVAQSPRYKIIEKRQSVAFWCNPISGHATLYWYQQILGQGPKLLIQFQNNGVVDDSQLPKDRFSAERLKGVDSTLKIQPAKLEDSAVYLCASSLVSGADTQYFGPGTRLTVL.

V usage is TRBV6-1 and J usage is TRBJ2-7, with a tentative D call TRBD2 (5 bases). From germline, CDR1 is MNHNS and CDR2 SASEGT. CDR3 length: 14 amino acids. The V end lost 3 bases, the J end lost 2 bases, and 11 bases lay between the germline ends. The CDR3 loop reads CASSDWIGAYEQYF. The CDR3 coding sequence is TGTGCCAGCAGTGACTGGATCGGGGCCTACGAGCAGTACTTC.

In the case of this clone: Within the sample, other DNA sequences also encode this same CDR3. Here the CDR3 reads CASSYRASGSYEQYF. In DNA, the CDR3 is TGTGCCAGCAGTTACAGAGCTAGCGGATCCTACGAGCAGTACTTC. This chain uses TRBV6-5 with TRBJ2-7, with 7 bases identical to TRBD2. V lost 2 bases to trimming and J lost 1 base; unmatched junction nucleotides: 5. The CDR3 runs to 15 residues. CDR1 and CDR2 (germline): MNHEY, SVGAGI.

The chain is built from TRBV7-9 and TRBJ2-5; D might be TRBD2 (6 bases). V shed 4 bases and J shed 0 bases, with 12 bases lying between them. The CDR3 length is 15 residues. Germline V gene data show CDR1 as SEHNR and CDR2 as FQNEAQ (reference sequence). In DNA, the CDR3 is TGTGCCAGCAGCTCAAGACGGGAGTACCAAGAGACCCAGTACTTC. Translated, it gives CASSSRREYQETQYF.

The rearrangement uses TRBV29-1 and TRBJ2-1; 14 bases fit TRBD2. V was clipped by 5 bases and J by 6 bases; unmatched bases: 9. CDR3 size: 16 residues. Germline-derived CDR1 and CDR2 are SQVTM and ANQGSEA. CDR3 region: CSVRLAGGPGVNEQFF. CDR3 DNA: TGCAGCGTTCGACTAGCGGGAGGGCCCGGCGTCAATGAGCAGTTCTTC.

V gene TRBV4-1 combines with J gene TRBJ2-1; 8 bases fit TRBD2. The germline V gene has CDR1 MGHRA and CDR2 YSYEKL. The CDR3 loop spans 16 amino acids. The V gene end was trimmed by 1 base and the J gene end by 3 bases; junction bases not matched to a gene: 5. The CDR3 nucleotides are TGCGCCAGCAGCCAAGCCGCCCTAGCGGGCTACAATGAGCAGTTCTTC. This encodes CASSQAALAGYNEQFF.